The clone carrying this T cell receptor (beta chain) was found a few times. Its antigen is as yet unknown. These data come from a study of CD8 T cells in ankylosing spondylitis. Germline V gene data show CDR1 as LGHDT and CDR2 as YNNKEL (reference sequence). The CDR3 runs to 15 residues. Trimming took 7 bases from V and 0 from J; bases not matched to a gene: 7. The study's findings and limits: A motif of under 10 highly homologous TCR beta variants was seen as apparently characteristic of ankylosing spondylitis blood.

TCRdb reprocessed the 5' RACE reads via MiXCR and lists one record per CDR3 protein. The sample records 700,000 or so distinct CDR3 sequences, 15% to 20% being singletons. Sequences were obtained from blood, either unsorted or a sorted T cell fraction (not recorded which). This sequence originates from a male donor with ankylosing spondylitis. This chain connects TRBV3-1 to TRBJ2-3; 7 bases map to TRBD1. The CDR3 coding sequence is TGTGCCAGCATGACGATGGGACAGAGCACAGATACGCAGTATTTT. Protein sequence: CASMTMGQSTDTQYF.